These 23 T cell receptor beta chains were all obtained from the same sample, sequenced in a study of CD8+ T cells in alopecia areata. The sequencing template was cDNA reverse transcribed from extracted RNA. Method: immunoSEQ multiplex PCR; TCRdb's copy keeps in-frame clones and lacks some. There are over 200,000 clones in the sample; around 62% occur only once, and less than 0.6% lies in the top ten. The starting material was CD4+ T cells sorted from blood, obtained at week 0. These receptors were obtained from a human donor with alopecia areata.

The V gene is TRBV11-3, the J gene TRBJ2-5, with a tentative D call TRBD1 (6 bases). Germline CDR1 is SGHNT and CDR2 is YENEEA. The CDR3 extends over 13 amino acids. Trimming stripped 1 base from V and 9 bases from J, with 12 bases between. The CDR3 nucleotides read TGTGCCAGCAGCTTAGGACAGGACCGGGCCCAGTACTTC. Residues: CASSLGQDRAQYF. Variable domain in full (rest from reference TRBV11-3 and TRBJ2-5): EAGVVQSPRYKIIEKKQPVAFWCNPISGHNTLYWYLQNLGQGPELLIRYENEEAVDDSQLPKDRFSAERLKGVDSTLKIQPAELGDSAVYLCASSLGQDRAQYFGPGTRLLVL.

This chain links TRBV29-1 with TRBJ2-7, with 13 positions matching TRBD2. The J segment lost 3 bases and the V segment lost 6 bases, leaving 11 bases of the junction unmatched. This CDR3 is built from 16 residues. Looked up from germline, CDR1 is SQVTM and CDR2 is ANQGSEA. CDR3 protein: CSVGRTSGSSFYEQYF. CDR3 nucleotides: TGCAGCGTGGGCCGGACTAGCGGGAGTTCTTTCTACGAGCAGTACTTC.

Only a few counts were recorded for this clone. The chain recombines TRBV25-1 with TRBJ2-7, with 9 bases matching TRBD2. V gave up 5 bases and J gave up 6 bases; unmatched junction bases: 8. The CDR3 loop spans 14 amino acids. Germline V gene sequence: CDR1 MGHDK, CDR2 SYGVNS. The DNA of the CDR3 is TGTGCCAGCAGTCACCGACTAGCGGCTTCCGAGCAGTACTTC. This codes for CASSHRLAASEQYF.

CDR3 bases: TGTGCCATCAGTGCCGGGACCGCGGGTAGTGGTGAGCAGTTCTTC. Protein product: CAISAGTAGSGEQFF. The V and J genes are TRBV10-3 and TRBJ2-1; the D gene could be TRBD1 or TRBD2 (5 bases each). This CDR3 contains 15 residues. The germline V gene encodes CDR1 ENHRY and CDR2 SYGVKD. The V end lost 4 bases, the J end lost 9 bases, and 19 bases lay between the germline ends.

This clone has a handful of counts. The chain uses TRBV4-1 and TRBJ1-2, with 11 bases identical to TRBD1. This CDR3 region has 18 residues. V lost 1 base and J lost 6; bases outside the gene matches: 13. CDR1 and CDR2 (germline): MGHRA, YSYEKL. CDR3 DNA: TGCGCCAGCAGCCAAGTAGACCTCACCGGGACAGGGGGTCATGGCTACACCTTC. It specifies CASSQVDLTGTGGHGYTF.

V and J are TRBV4-1 and TRBJ2-1; the D is unclear. V lost 7 bases and J 5 bases, leaving 6 bases between the germline ends. This CDR3 spans 11 amino acids. CDR1 and CDR2 from the germline V gene are MGHRA and YSYEKL. The chain's CDR3 is CASTRHNEQFF. CDR3 DNA sequence: TGCGCCAGCACTAGGCACAATGAGCAGTTCTTC.

The genes are TRBV4-2 and TRBJ2-7, with D unresolved. V was shortened by 4 bases and J by 2 bases, with 12 bases between the two germline ends. Germline V gene data show CDR1 as LGHNA and CDR2 as YNFKEQ. This CDR3 contains 14 residues. The CDR3: CASSPPGKPYEQYF. The CDR3 DNA reads as TGTGCCAGCAGCCCACCTGGGAAGCCCTACGAGCAGTACTTC.

This clone has a count of ten or more. Distinct nucleotide sequences in the sample also encode this CDR3. The rearrangement joins TRBV18 to TRBJ2-6; D is ambiguous. CDR3 length: 15 residues. CDR1 and CDR2 from the germline V gene are KGHSH and LQKENI. V shed 3 bases and J shed 0 bases, with 6 bases lying between them. In DNA form, the CDR3 reads TGTGCCAGCTCACCCCAGTCCTCTGGGGCCAACGTCCTGACTTTC. This sequence encodes CASSPQSSGANVLTF.

The V gene is TRBV9, the J gene TRBJ2-1; 11 bases align to TRBD2. The CDR3 extends over 14 amino acids. The V segment lost 2 bases and the J segment 9 bases; nucleotides outside the gene matches: 4. Germline V gene data show CDR1 as SGDLS and CDR2 as YYNGEE. The DNA of the CDR3 is TGTGCCAGCAGCGTTATACTAGCGGGAGCTGAGCAGTTCTTC. Translation gives CASSVILAGAEQFF. The complete variable domain, with remaining parts taken from reference TRBV9 and TRBJ2-1, reads DSGVTQTPKHLITATGQRVTLRCSPRSGDLSVYWYQQSLDQGLQFLIQYYNGEERAKGNILERFSAQQFPDLHSELNLSSLELGDSALYFCASSVILAGAEQFFGPGTRLTVL.

J is TRBJ1-5 and V is TRBV6-1; TRBD1 matches at 7 bases. From germline, CDR1 is MNHNS and CDR2 SASEGT. CDR3 length: 15 amino acids. Trimming at V came to 4 bases and at J to 4 bases, leaving 7 bases not matched to a gene. The chain's CDR3 is CASSAYKGANQPQHF. The CDR3 DNA reads as TGTGCCAGCAGTGCATACAAGGGGGCAAATCAGCCCCAGCATTTT.

The chain has TRBV30 and TRBJ2-1; D is ambiguous. The V gene lost 8 bases and the J gene lost 7 bases, with 30 bases spanning the gap. The CDR3 has 17 residues. The germline V gene has CDR1 GTSNPN and CDR2 SVGIG (reference sequence). This CDR3 reads CAGKVTMAPRSVNEQFF. The CDR3 DNA sequence: TGTGCCGGAAAAGTGACGATGGCCCCTCGGTCCGTGAATGAGCAGTTCTTC.

The genes are TRBV4-1 and TRBJ1-1; D is ambiguous. The CDR3 has 16 amino acids. The V end lost 1 base, the J end lost 0 bases, and 12 bases lay between the germline ends. Germline V gene data show CDR1 as MGHRA and CDR2 as YSYEKL. The CDR3 sequence: CASSQAPGLMNTEAFF. The CDR3 DNA follows: TGCGCCAGCAGCCAAGCTCCAGGATTAATGAACACTGAAGCTTTCTTT.

The chain carries TRBV7-3 and TRBJ1-4, with 8 bases that match TRBD1. Per the germline V gene, CDR1 is SGHTA and CDR2 is FQGTGA. This CDR3 is 15 amino acids long. V dropped 5 bases and J dropped 4; count of bases not matched to a gene: 6. DNA of the CDR3: TGTGCCAGCAGCGACAGGGGAGGGGATAATGAAAAACTGTTTTTT. Residues: CASSDRGGDNEKLFF.

V is TRBV29-1 and J is TRBJ1-5; 8 nucleotides match TRBD1. V shed 6 bases, J shed 1 base, and the junction held 5 bases outside the gene matches. There are 14 residues in the CDR3. Germline CDR1 reads SQVTM; CDR2 reads ANQGSEA. DNA of the CDR3: TGCAGCGTAGGGACAGGAAAGAGCAATCAGCCCCAGCATTTT. It specifies CSVGTGKSNQPQHF.

The genes are TRBV30 and TRBJ1-3; D is ambiguous. CDR1 and CDR2 (germline): GTSNPN, SVGIG (reference sequence). The ends were cut back, 3 bases at V and 4 bases at J, with 16 bases in the middle. This CDR3 has 15 residues. In DNA form, the CDR3 reads TGTGCCTGGAGCCGACCAAAGATCGGGGGAAACACCATATATTTT. This encodes CAWSRPKIGGNTIYF.

To note about this clone: Relative to the germline gene, one junction end is altered; a read error may explain this. J is TRBJ1-5 and V is TRBV2; 8 nucleotides match TRBD1. The CDR3 extends over 15 amino acids. Germline CDR1 reads SNHLY; CDR2 reads FYNNEI. The CDR3 reads CASREDRGWNQPQHF. The CDR3 nucleotides read TGTGCCAGCAGGGAAGACAGGGGCTGGAATCAGCCCCAGCATTTT.

This chain uses TRBV6-5 with TRBJ2-7; weak D call: TRBD2 (6 bases). This CDR3 has 12 residues. Germline V CDR1 and CDR2: MNHEY, SVGAGI. V shed 6 bases and J shed 3 bases, with 9 bases lying between them. CDR3 sequence (DNA): TGTGCCAGCAGAGGAGGGAGCTACGAGCAGTACTTC. Amino acids: CASRGGSYEQYF.

The J gene is TRBJ2-7, the V gene TRBV15; D is unresolved. CDR3 length equals 17 residues. V was shortened by 3 bases and J by 1 base, with 19 bases between the two germline ends. CDR1 LNHNV and CDR2 YYDKDF come from the germline V gene (reference sequence). In nucleotides, the CDR3 is TGTGCCACCAGCAGCAGAGTCCCTCGGTCGGGTTCCTACGAGCAGTACTTC. Protein product: CATSSRVPRSGSYEQYF. Full variable domain (outside the CDR3, taken from reference TRBV15 and TRBJ2-7): DAMVIQNPRYQVTQFGKPVTLSCSQTLNHNVMYWYQQKSSQAPKLLFHYYDKDFNNEADTPDNFQSRRPNTSFCFLDIRSPGLGDTAMYLCATSSRVPRSGSYEQYFGPGTRLTVT.

This chain connects TRBV7-3 to TRBJ1-1; 7 bases are a match to TRBD1. V shed 5 bases, J shed 11 bases, and the junction held 11 bases outside the gene matches. The CDR3 is 13 residues long. Per germline, CDR1 SGHTA and CDR2 FQGTGA. CDR3 DNA: TGTGCCAGCAGCCGGGACCAGGGGGAGACGGCTTTCTTT. As protein: CASSRDQGETAFF.

This rearrangement joins TRBV7-9 to TRBJ1-2; TRBD1 aligns across 7 bases. Germline CDR1 SEHNR, CDR2 FQNEAQ (reference sequence). V was clipped by 3 bases and J by 11 bases; unmatched bases: 6. This CDR3 has 12 amino acids. As DNA, the CDR3 is TGTGCCAGCAGCTTCGCTTCAGGGGGTTACACCTTC. The encoded protein is CASSFASGGYTF. Filled out from reference TRBV7-9 and TRBJ1-2, the complete variable domain reads DTGVSQNPRHKITKRGQNVTFRCDPISEHNRLYWYRQTLGQGPEFLTYFQNEAQLEKSRLLSDRFSAERPKGSFSTLEIQRTEQGDSAMYLCASSFASGGYTFGSGTRLTVV.

CDR3 DNA sequence: TGTGCCAGCAGTGATACTAGCGGGAGGGCCATCGAGCAGTACTTC. It specifies CASSDTSGRAIEQYF. The chain couples TRBV2 to TRBJ2-7; 13 bases align to TRBD2. J lost 6 bases, V lost 3 bases, and 5 bases had no gene match. The germline V gene has CDR1 SNHLY and CDR2 FYNNEI. This CDR3 comprises 15 residues.

The chain is built from TRBV18 and TRBJ1-3; tentative D call: TRBD1 (6 bases). The CDR3 is 16 amino acids. Germline V gene lookup returns CDR1 KGHSH and CDR2 LQKENI. With 3 bases removed from V and 2 bases from J, the gap between germline ends came to 14 bases. The CDR3 reads CASSPSTGVTGNTIYF. The CDR3 DNA reads as TGTGCCAGCTCACCGTCGACAGGCGTTACTGGAAACACCATATATTTT.

This clone was observed a handful of times. DNA for the CDR3: TGTGCCAGCAAAGATACGCAGGGGGCTCCCAACGAGCAGTACTTC. Amino acids: CASKDTQGAPNEQYF. The rearrangement joins TRBV7-8 to TRBJ2-7, with TRBD1 identical over 8 bases. This CDR3 has 15 residues. Looked up from germline, CDR1 is SGHVS and CDR2 is FQNEAQ. Trimming took 7 bases from V and 5 from J; bases not matched to a gene: 13.